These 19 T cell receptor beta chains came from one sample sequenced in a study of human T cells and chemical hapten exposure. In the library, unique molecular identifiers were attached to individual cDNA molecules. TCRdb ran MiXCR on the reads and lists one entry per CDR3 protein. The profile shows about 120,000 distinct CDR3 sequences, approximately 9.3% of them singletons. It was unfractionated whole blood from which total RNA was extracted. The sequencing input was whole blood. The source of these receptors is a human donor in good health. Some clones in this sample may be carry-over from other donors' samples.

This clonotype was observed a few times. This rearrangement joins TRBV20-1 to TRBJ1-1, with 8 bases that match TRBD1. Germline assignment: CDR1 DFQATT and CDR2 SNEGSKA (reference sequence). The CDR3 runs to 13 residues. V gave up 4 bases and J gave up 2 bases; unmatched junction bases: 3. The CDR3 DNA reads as TGCAGTGCTACGGGACAGGCCAACACTGAAGCTTTCTTT. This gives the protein CSATGQANTEAFF.

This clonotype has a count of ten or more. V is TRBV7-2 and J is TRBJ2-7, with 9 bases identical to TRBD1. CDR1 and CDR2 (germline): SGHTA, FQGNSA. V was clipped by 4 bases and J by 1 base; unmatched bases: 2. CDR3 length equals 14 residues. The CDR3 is CASSSGQGSYEQYF. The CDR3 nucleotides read TGTGCCAGCAGCTCCGGACAGGGGTCCTACGAGCAGTACTTC.

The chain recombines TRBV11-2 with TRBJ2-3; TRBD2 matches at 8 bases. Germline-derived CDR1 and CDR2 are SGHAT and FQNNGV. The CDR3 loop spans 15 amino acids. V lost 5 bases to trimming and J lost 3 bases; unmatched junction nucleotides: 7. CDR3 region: CASSTKGGGTDTQYF. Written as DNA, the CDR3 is TGTGCCAGCAGCACTAAGGGCGGGGGGACAGATACGCAGTATTTT.

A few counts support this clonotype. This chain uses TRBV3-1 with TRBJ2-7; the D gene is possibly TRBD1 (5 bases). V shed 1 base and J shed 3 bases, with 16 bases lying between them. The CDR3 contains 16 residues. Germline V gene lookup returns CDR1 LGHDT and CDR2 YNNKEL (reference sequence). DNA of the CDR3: TGTGCCAGCAGCCAAGCGGCCGTTAGACAGATCTACGAGCAGTACTTC. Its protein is CASSQAAVRQIYEQYF.

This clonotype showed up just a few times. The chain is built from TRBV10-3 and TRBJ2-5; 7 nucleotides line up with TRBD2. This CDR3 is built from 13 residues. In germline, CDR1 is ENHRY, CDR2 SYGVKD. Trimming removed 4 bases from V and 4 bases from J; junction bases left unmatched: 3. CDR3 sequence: CAISVTGGETQYF. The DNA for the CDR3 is TGTGCCATCAGTGTAACGGGAGGAGAGACCCAGTACTTC.

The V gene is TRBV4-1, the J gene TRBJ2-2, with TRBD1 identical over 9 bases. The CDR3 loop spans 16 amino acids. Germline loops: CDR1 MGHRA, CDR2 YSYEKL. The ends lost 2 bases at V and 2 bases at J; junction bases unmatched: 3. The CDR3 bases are TGCGCCAGCAGCCAATGGACAGGGGCCAACACCGGGGAGCTGTTTTTT. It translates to CASSQWTGANTGELFF.

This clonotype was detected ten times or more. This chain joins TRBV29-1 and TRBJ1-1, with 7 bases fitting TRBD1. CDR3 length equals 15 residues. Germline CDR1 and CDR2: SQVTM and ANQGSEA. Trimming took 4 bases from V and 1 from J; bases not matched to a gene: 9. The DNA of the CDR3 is TGCAGCGTTGTGGAGCAGGGGGTGAGGAACACTGAAGCTTTCTTT. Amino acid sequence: CSVVEQGVRNTEAFF.

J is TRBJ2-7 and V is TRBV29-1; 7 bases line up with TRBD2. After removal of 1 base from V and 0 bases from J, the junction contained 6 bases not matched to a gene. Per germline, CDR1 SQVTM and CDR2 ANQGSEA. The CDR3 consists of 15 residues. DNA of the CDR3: TGCAGCGTTGAAGGGGCGGGGGACGTCTCCTACGAGCAGTACTTC. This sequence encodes CSVEGAGDVSYEQYF.

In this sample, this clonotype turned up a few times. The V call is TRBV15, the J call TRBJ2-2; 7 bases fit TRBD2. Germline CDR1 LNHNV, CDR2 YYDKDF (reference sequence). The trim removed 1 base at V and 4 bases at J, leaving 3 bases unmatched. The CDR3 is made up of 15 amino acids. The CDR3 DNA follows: TGTGCCACCAGCAGAGCGGCTAGCGGCACCGGGGAGCTGTTTTTT. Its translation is CATSRAASGTGELFF.

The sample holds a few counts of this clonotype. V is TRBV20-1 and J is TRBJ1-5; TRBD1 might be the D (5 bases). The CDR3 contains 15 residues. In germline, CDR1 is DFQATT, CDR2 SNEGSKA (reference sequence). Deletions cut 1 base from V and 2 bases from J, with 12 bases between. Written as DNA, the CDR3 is TGCAGTGCTAGAGGGGACCTCCGGGGCAATCAGCCCCAGCATTTT. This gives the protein CSARGDLRGNQPQHF.

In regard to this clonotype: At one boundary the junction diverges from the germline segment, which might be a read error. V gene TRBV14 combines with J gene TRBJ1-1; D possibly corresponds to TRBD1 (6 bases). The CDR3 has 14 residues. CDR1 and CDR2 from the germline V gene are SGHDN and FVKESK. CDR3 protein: CASSPGARNTEASF. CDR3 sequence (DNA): TGTGCCAGCAGCCCAGGGGCGCGGAACACTGAAGCTTCCTTT.

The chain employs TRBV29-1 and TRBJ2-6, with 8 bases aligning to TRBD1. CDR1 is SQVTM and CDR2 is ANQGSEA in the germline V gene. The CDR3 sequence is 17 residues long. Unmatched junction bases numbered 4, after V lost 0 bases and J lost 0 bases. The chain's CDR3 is CSVEDSDRGSGANVLTF. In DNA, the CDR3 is TGCAGCGTTGAAGATTCCGACAGGGGCTCTGGGGCCAACGTCCTGACTTTC.

CDR3 sequence (DNA): TGCAGTGCTCGGACTAGCGGTAATGAGCAGTTCTTC. Residues: CSARTSGNEQFF. The chain recombines TRBV20-1 with TRBJ2-1, with 10 bases matching TRBD2. Germline V gives CDR1 DFQATT, CDR2 SNEGSKA (reference sequence). Trimming removed 5 bases from V and 7 bases from J; junction bases left unmatched: 2. There are 12 residues in the CDR3.

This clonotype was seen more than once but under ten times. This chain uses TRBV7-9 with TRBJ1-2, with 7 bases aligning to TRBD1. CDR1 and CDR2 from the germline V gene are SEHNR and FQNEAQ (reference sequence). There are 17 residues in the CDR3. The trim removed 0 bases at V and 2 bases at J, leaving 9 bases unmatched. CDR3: CASSLAHSRGRNYGYTF. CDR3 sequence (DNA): TGTGCCAGCAGCTTAGCGCATTCGAGGGGGCGCAACTATGGCTACACCTTC.

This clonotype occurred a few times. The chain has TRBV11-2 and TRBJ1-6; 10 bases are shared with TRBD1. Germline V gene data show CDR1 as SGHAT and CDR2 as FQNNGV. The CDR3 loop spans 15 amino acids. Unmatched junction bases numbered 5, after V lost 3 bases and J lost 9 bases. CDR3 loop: CASSLPTGGLSPLHF. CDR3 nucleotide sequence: TGTGCCAGCAGCTTGCCGACAGGGGGCCTTTCACCCCTCCACTTT.

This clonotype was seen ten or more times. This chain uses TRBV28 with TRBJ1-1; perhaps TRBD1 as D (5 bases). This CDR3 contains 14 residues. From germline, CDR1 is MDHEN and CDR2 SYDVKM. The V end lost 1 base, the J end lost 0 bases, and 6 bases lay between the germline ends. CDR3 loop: CASSLSGMNTEAFF. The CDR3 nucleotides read TGTGCCAGCAGTTTATCAGGGATGAACACTGAAGCTTTCTTT.

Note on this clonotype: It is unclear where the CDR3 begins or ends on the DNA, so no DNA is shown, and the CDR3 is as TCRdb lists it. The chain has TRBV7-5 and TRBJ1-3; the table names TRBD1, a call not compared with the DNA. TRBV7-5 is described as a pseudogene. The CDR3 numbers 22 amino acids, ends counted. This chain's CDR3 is CISVPEATRDSDILYSGNTIYF.

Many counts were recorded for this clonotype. The CDR3 DNA follows: TGTGCCAGCAGTTACTCGGACGGCCGGAGGAACACTGAAGCTTTCTTT. Translation: CASSYSDGRRNTEAFF. The gene calls are TRBV6-5 and TRBJ1-1; unclear D gene. V dropped 0 bases and J dropped 1 base, with 12 bases sitting between them. The CDR3 covers 16 residues. Germline V gene sequence: CDR1 MNHEY, CDR2 SVGAGI.

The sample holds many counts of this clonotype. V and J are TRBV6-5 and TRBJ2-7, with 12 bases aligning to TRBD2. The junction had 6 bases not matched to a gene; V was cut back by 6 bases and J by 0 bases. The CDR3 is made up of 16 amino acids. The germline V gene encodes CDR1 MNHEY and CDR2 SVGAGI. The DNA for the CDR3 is TGTGCCAGCAGCAAGGGACTAGCGGGCCTCTCCTACGAGCAGTACTTC. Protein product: CASSKGLAGLSYEQYF.